Following are 16 T cell receptor beta chains from one sample sequenced in a study of blood T cell repertoires in COVID-19 (TCRdb year 2020). Libraries were prepared through the immunoSEQ multiplex PCR assay. Held by TCRdb, this immuneACCESS table contains in-frame sequences only and omits some clones. Under half of the omission traces to an unresolved V gene where checked; the cause of the rest is unknown. The sample table shows more than 200,000 clones, and approximately 79% are seen once. The ten largest clones take up roughly 4% of the sample. Material: peripheral blood. These receptors were obtained from a woman aged 35 to 49 with active or convalescent COVID-19.

The DNA of the CDR3 is TGTGCCACTACGAGACGACTAGATGGCTACACCTTC. Amino acids: CATTRRLDGYTF. The chain recombines TRBV6-5 with TRBJ1-2, with unresolved D. V lost 10 bases and J 6 bases, leaving 15 bases between the germline ends. Germline CDR1 MNHEY, CDR2 SVGAGI. This CDR3 is built from 12 residues.

V is TRBV4-1 and J is TRBJ1-3; 8 nucleotides match TRBD1. The CDR3 consists of 16 residues. V lost 2 bases, J lost 4 bases, and 7 bases stayed unmatched. Germline V gene lookup returns CDR1 MGHRA and CDR2 YSYEKL. Here the CDR3 reads CASSQTGGAYGNTIYF. The DNA of the CDR3 is TGCGCCAGCAGCCAAACAGGGGGGGCCTACGGAAACACCATATATTTT.

The CDR3 nucleotides read TGCGCCAGCAGCGCCGGACAGGGTCAGAATTCACCCCTCCACTTT. Its translation: CASSAGQGQNSPLHF. J is TRBJ1-6 and V is TRBV5-1; 8 bases line up with TRBD1. Per germline, CDR1 SGHRS and CDR2 YFSETQ. The CDR3 is 15 residues long. V dropped 4 bases and J dropped 7; count of bases not matched to a gene: 7.

To note about this clone: Additional DNA sequences in this sample encode the identical CDR3. The chain has TRBV12-3 or TRBV12-4 and TRBJ1-3; D not certain. This CDR3 has 10 amino acids. V lost 4 bases, J lost 9 bases, and 4 bases lay in between. CDR3 sequence reads: CASSSGTIYF. DNA for the CDR3: TGTGCCAGCAGTTCAGGCACCATATATTTT.

The chain employs TRBV19 and TRBJ1-1; 7 nucleotides match TRBD1. The germline CDR1 and CDR2 sequences are LNHDA and SQIVND (reference sequence). With 4 bases clipped from V and 3 bases from J, the junction kept 11 bases outside the gene matches. The CDR3 totals 16 residues. The CDR3 region is CASSTKQGRIYTEAFF. For the CDR3, the DNA is TGTGCCAGTAGTACAAAACAGGGGCGCATTTACACTGAAGCTTTCTTT.

The chain is built from TRBV7-3 and TRBJ2-2, with a weak D call TRBD2 (5 bases). The CDR3 covers 13 residues. Germline assignment: CDR1 SGHTA and CDR2 FQGTGA. V lost 5 bases and J lost 5, with 9 bases in between. The chain's CDR3 is CASSIGGTGELFF. The CDR3 coding sequence is TGTGCCAGCAGCATCGGCGGGACCGGGGAGCTGTTTTTT.

The chain recombines TRBV5-6 with TRBJ1-6; 9 nucleotides line up with TRBD1. The CDR3 runs 15 residues. Losses at the gene ends were 2 bases for V and 4 bases for J; bases not matched to a gene: 1. Germline V lookup: CDR1 SGHDT, CDR2 YYEEEE. CDR3 sequence: CASSFGTGYNSPLHF. CDR3 DNA: TGTGCCAGCAGCTTCGGGACAGGGTATAATTCACCCCTCCACTTT.

This clone has only one observation. The V gene is TRBV10-3, the J gene TRBJ1-2; 9 bases are a match to TRBD1. The CDR3 covers 18 residues. The junction had 15 bases not matched to a gene; V was cut back by 4 bases and J by 3 bases. CDR1 and CDR2 from the germline V gene are ENHRY and SYGVKD. Written as DNA, the CDR3 is TGTGCCATCAGTGCCTCCCCGGGACAGGGCCCCCCCCACTATGGCTACACCTTC. Translation gives CAISASPGQGPPHYGYTF.

This clone was detected only once. The chain employs TRBV19 and TRBJ2-5; TRBD1 agrees at 12 bases. Germline V lookup: CDR1 LNHDA, CDR2 SQIVND (reference sequence). Trimming took 5 bases from V and 4 from J; bases not matched to a gene: 5. This CDR3 region has 15 residues. This CDR3 is CASSSGTGGVETQYF. CDR3 DNA sequence: TGTGCCAGTAGTTCCGGGACAGGGGGCGTAGAGACCCAGTACTTC.

The CDR3 DNA reads TGTGCTAGTGGACCTAGACAGGGCGGCGAGCAGTACTTC. Protein product: CASGPRQGGEQYF. The rearrangement uses TRBV12-5 and TRBJ2-7; 7 bases match TRBD1. The CDR3 length is 13 residues. After removal of 6 bases from V and 6 bases from J, the junction contained 8 bases not matched to a gene. Germline V gene data show CDR1 as LGHNT and CDR2 as FRNRAP.

The chain combines TRBV21-1 with TRBJ1-2. TRBV21-1 is listed as a pseudogene. The CDR3 contains 15 residues. The CDR3: CASSRIGVPRRGYTF. The DNA of the CDR3 is TGTGCCAGCAGCCGGATTGGGGTCCCCCGGAGGGGCTACACCTTC.

Turning to this clone: This may be a read error: a much more frequent sequence differs by one nucleotide. Other DNA variants within this sample encode the same CDR3. The CDR3 here is CASSLVVAGGYQNTGELFF. The DNA of the CDR3 is TGTGCCAGCAGTTTAGTAGTCGCGGGGGGGTACCAGAACACCGGGGAGCTGTTTTTT. The chain combines TRBV28 with TRBJ2-2; TRBD2 matches 9 bases. Germline V lookup: CDR1 MDHEN, CDR2 SYDVKM. CDR3 length: 19 amino acids. V lost 2 bases, J lost 1 base, and 11 bases stayed unmatched.

V usage is TRBV7-5 and J usage is TRBJ1-2; the listed D gene, TRBD1, was not tested against the DNA. TRBV7-5 is listed as a pseudogene. This CDR3 region has 14 residues. For the CDR3, the DNA is TGTGTCAGAAGCTCAGAAGGGGTTGAGTATGGCTACACCTTC. Translation: CVRSSEGVEYGYTF.

V usage is TRBV11-3 and J usage is TRBJ2-7, with D possibly being TRBD2 (6 bases). Germline loops: CDR1 SGHNT, CDR2 YENEEA. The CDR3 runs 13 residues. Trimming took off 5 bases at V and 9 bases at J, with 17 bases between the two ends. The CDR3: CASSRGGNGAQYF. The CDR3 DNA is TGTGCCAGCAGCCGCGGAGGGAACGGGGCGCAGTACTTC.

Comments on this clone: One end of the junction fails to match germline, which may point to a read error. The chain joins TRBV19 to TRBJ1-1, with D maybe TRBD1 (5 bases). The CDR3 is 14 amino acids. CDR1 and CDR2 from the germline V gene are LNHDA and SQIVND (reference sequence). CDR3 coding DNA: TGTGCCAGTAGTATGACGGCAGGGAACGCTGAAGCTTTCTTT. Its protein is CASSMTAGNAEAFF. The full variable domain, in which reference TRBV19 and TRBJ1-1 provide the parts outside the CDR3, is DGGITQSPKYLFRKEGQNVTLSCEQNLNHDAMYWYRQDPGQGLRLIYYSQIVNDFQKGDIAEGYSVSREKKESFPLTVTSAQKNPTAFYLCASSMTAGNAEAFFGQGTRLTVV.

CDR3 nucleotide sequence: TGTGCCAGCAGCCCCGGACACAACAATGAGCAGTTCTTC. As protein: CASSPGHNNEQFF. V gene TRBV5-5 combines with J gene TRBJ2-1; tentative D call: TRBD1 (5 bases). Germline lookup yields CDR1 SGHKS and CDR2 YYEKEE (reference sequence). Trimming removed 4 bases from V and 5 bases from J, with 10 bases in between. This CDR3 comprises 13 residues. Full variable domain (missing parts from reference TRBV5-5 and TRBJ2-1): DAGVTQSPTHLIKTRGQQVTLRCSPISGHKSVSWYQQVLGQGPQFIFQYYEKEERGRGNFPDRFSARQFPNYSSELNVNALLLGDSALYLCASSPGHNNEQFFGPGTRLTVL.